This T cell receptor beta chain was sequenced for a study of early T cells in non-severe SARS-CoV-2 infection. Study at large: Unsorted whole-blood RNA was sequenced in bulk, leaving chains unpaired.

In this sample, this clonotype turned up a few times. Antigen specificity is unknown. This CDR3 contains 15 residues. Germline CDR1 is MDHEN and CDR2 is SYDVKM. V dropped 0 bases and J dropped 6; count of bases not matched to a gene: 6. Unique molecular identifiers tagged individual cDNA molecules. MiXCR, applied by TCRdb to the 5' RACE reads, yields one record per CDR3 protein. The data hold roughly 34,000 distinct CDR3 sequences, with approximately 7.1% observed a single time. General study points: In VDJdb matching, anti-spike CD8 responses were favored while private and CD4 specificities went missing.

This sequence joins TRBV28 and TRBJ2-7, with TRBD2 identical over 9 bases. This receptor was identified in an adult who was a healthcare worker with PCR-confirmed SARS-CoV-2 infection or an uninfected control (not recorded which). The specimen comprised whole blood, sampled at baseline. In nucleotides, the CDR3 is TGTGCCAGCAGTTTATGGGCTAGCGGGGTGGTCGAGCAGTACGTC. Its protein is CASSLWASGVVEQYV.